Listed below are T cell receptor beta chains from one sample, sequenced in a study of blood T cell repertoires in COVID-19. Sequencing used immunoSEQ multiplex PCR; TCRdb keeps in-frame clones, though not all of them. The sample includes more than 150,000 clones, approximately 80% of them seen just once. The sample was peripheral blood. The source of these receptors is a man in his fifties or sixties who had recovered from COVID-19. Both conserved end residues are part of each CDR3. Fields, in order: V gene, clone size, J gene, D gene, CDR3 DNA, CDR3 protein. A D gene is named only where the DNA matches it firmly. The listing skips clone size in some rows; elsewhere it reads once, few, many or a size class.

v_call: TRBV5-3
clone_size: -
j_call: TRBJ1-1
d_call: -
cdr3_nt: TGTGCCAGAAGCTTTTCCGGGACACCAGCCAGGAAAGCTTTCTTT
cdr3_aa: CARSFSGTPARKAFF

v_call: TRBV2
clone_size: -
j_call: TRBJ1-3
d_call: -
cdr3_nt: TGTGCCAGCAGTGTGAGATACACCATATATTTT
cdr3_aa: CASSVRYTIYF

v_call: TRBV20-1
clone_size: -
j_call: TRBJ2-5
d_call: TRBD2
cdr3_nt: TGCAGTGCTAGTCCGGGAGGCCAAGAGACCCAGTACTTC
cdr3_aa: CSASPGGQETQYF

v_call: TRBV19
clone_size: -
j_call: TRBJ2-7
d_call: -
cdr3_nt: TGTGCAAGTGCCCTACAGGGAGCCGGCGAGCAGTACTTC
cdr3_aa: CASALQGAGEQYF

v_call: TRBV5-1
clone_size: -
j_call: TRBJ2-3
d_call: -
cdr3_nt: TGCGCCAGCAGCTTATCTCGGGATACGCAGTATTTT
cdr3_aa: CASSLSRDTQYF

v_call: TRBV5-1
clone_size: -
j_call: TRBJ1-2
d_call: -
cdr3_nt: TGCGCCAGCAGTGTTGACAGTTTCAACTATGGCTACACCTTC
cdr3_aa: CASSVDSFNYGYTF

v_call: TRBV24-1
clone_size: -
j_call: TRBJ2-1
d_call: TRBD1
cdr3_nt: TGTGCCACCAGTGATTTGCGACAGGGTAGAAATGAGCAGTTCTTC
cdr3_aa: CATSDLRQGRNEQFF

v_call: TRBV30
clone_size: -
j_call: TRBJ2-7
d_call: TRBD2
cdr3_nt: TGTGCCTCCTCCGGGACTAGCCGAATCGTGGCCTACGAGCAGTACTTC
cdr3_aa: CASSGTSRIVAYEQYF

v_call: TRBV11-2
clone_size: -
j_call: TRBJ2-7
d_call: TRBD2
cdr3_nt: TGTGCCAGCAGCTTAGTCTTTTTAGCGGGACTCGGGGGCGAGCAGTACTTC
cdr3_aa: CASSLVFLAGLGGEQYF

v_call: TRBV9
clone_size: -
j_call: TRBJ1-3
d_call: TRBD1
cdr3_nt: TGTGCCAGCAGCCCGGGGACAGGGGGAAACACCATATATTTT
cdr3_aa: CASSPGTGGNTIYF

v_call: TRBV10-3
clone_size: once
j_call: TRBJ2-3
d_call: TRBD2
cdr3_nt: TGTGCCATCAGTGCCCTGCGGGAGGGATATACGCAGTATTTT
cdr3_aa: CAISALREGYTQYF

v_call: TRBV4-3
clone_size: once
j_call: TRBJ2-7
d_call: -
cdr3_nt: TGCGCCAGCAGCCAAGACAGAGGTGACGAGCAGTACTTC
cdr3_aa: CASSQDRGDEQYF

v_call: TRBV7-3
clone_size: -
j_call: TRBJ2-1
d_call: TRBD2
cdr3_nt: TGTGCCAGCAGCCCTCACGGCGGGAGTGAAATTGAGCAGTTCTTC
cdr3_aa: CASSPHGGSEIEQFF

v_call: TRBV7-9
clone_size: -
j_call: TRBJ2-2
d_call: TRBD2
cdr3_nt: TGTGCCAGCAGCCCTCTAGCGGAGACCATAAACACCGGGGAGCTGTTTTTT
cdr3_aa: CASSPLAETINTGELFF

v_call: TRBV5-6
clone_size: many
j_call: TRBJ2-2
d_call: TRBD2
cdr3_nt: TGTGCCAGCAGCCAGATCCTAAGCGGGATTAACACCGGGGAGCTGTTTTTT
cdr3_aa: CASSQILSGINTGELFF

v_call: TRBV11-3
clone_size: -
j_call: TRBJ2-1
d_call: -
cdr3_nt: TGTGCCAGCAGCTTTGAAGCGGGTACCAATGAGCAGTTCTTC
cdr3_aa: CASSFEAGTNEQFF

v_call: TRBV6-5
clone_size: -
j_call: TRBJ1-5
d_call: -
cdr3_nt: TGTGCCAGCAGCCGATCATTCTTAGGCAATCAGCCCCAGCATTTT
cdr3_aa: CASSRSFLGNQPQHF

v_call: TRBV18
clone_size: -
j_call: TRBJ2-7
d_call: TRBD2
cdr3_nt: TGTGCCAGCTCACCAAGAAGCGGGAGCTACGAGCAGTACTTC
cdr3_aa: CASSPRSGSYEQYF

v_call: TRBV30
clone_size: -
j_call: TRBJ1-2
d_call: -
cdr3_nt: TGTGCCTGGTCATTGGACCCTAGCTCCGGCTACACCTTC
cdr3_aa: CAWSLDPSSGYTF

v_call: TRBV7-2
clone_size: -
j_call: TRBJ2-2
d_call: -
cdr3_nt: TGTGCCAGCAGCTCCCACCTGGTGGGGGCGGACACCGGGGAGCTGTTTTTT
cdr3_aa: CASSSHLVGADTGELFF

v_call: TRBV10-3
clone_size: once
j_call: TRBJ1-5
d_call: -
cdr3_nt: TGTGCCGCGACTGCAGGGAACAATCAGCCCCAGCATTTT
cdr3_aa: CAATAGNNQPQHF

v_call: TRBV10-1
clone_size: many
j_call: TRBJ2-1
d_call: TRBD2
cdr3_nt: TGCGCCAGCAGTGAGTCGTTTCTAGCGGGAGGACCCCGAAATGACTACAATGAGCAGTTCTTC
cdr3_aa: CASSESFLAGGPRNDYNEQFF

v_call: TRBV29-1
clone_size: -
j_call: TRBJ1-2
d_call: -
cdr3_nt: TGCAGCTTAGGGGGATTCGGCAGGGGAGGGTATGGCTACACCTTC
cdr3_aa: CSLGGFGRGGYGYTF

v_call: TRBV24-1
clone_size: -
j_call: TRBJ2-7
d_call: -
cdr3_nt: TGTGCCACCAGTGACGCCGGGACAAATACCTACGAGCAGTACTTC
cdr3_aa: CATSDAGTNTYEQYF

v_call: TRBV5-6
clone_size: -
j_call: TRBJ2-7
d_call: TRBD2
cdr3_nt: TGTGCCAGCAGCCCCCCGGGGGGCGAGCAGTACTTC
cdr3_aa: CASSPPGGEQYF

v_call: TRBV7-9
clone_size: once
j_call: TRBJ1-5
d_call: -
cdr3_nt: TGTGCCAGCAGCCTACAGGGTGGCTCCGATCAGCCCCAGCATTTT
cdr3_aa: CASSLQGGSDQPQHF

v_call: TRBV6-5
clone_size: -
j_call: TRBJ2-7
d_call: TRBD1
cdr3_nt: TGTGCCAGCAGTTACTCGCCCACAGGGGTGCCCTACGAGCAGTACTTC
cdr3_aa: CASSYSPTGVPYEQYF

v_call: TRBV24-1
clone_size: once
j_call: TRBJ2-1
d_call: TRBD2
cdr3_nt: TGTGCCACCAGTGATTTTGGGTCTAGCGGGAGCGGCCGGCAGTTCTTC
cdr3_aa: CATSDFGSSGSGRQFF

v_call: TRBV4-2
clone_size: few
j_call: TRBJ2-1
d_call: TRBD2
cdr3_nt: TGTGCCAGCAGCCAAGATCGTGGGACTAGCAAACGGTCCGGGGAGCAGTTCTTC
cdr3_aa: CASSQDRGTSKRSGEQFF

v_call: TRBV11-3
clone_size: -
j_call: TRBJ1-1
d_call: TRBD1
cdr3_nt: TGTGCCAGCAGCCCAGGACAGGGCGCCTTGAACACTGAAGCTTTCTTT
cdr3_aa: CASSPGQGALNTEAFF

v_call: TRBV3-1/TRBV3-2
clone_size: once
j_call: TRBJ1-2
d_call: TRBD1
cdr3_nt: TGTGCCAGCAATCCCGGACAGGGGGTAATTTCACATGGCTACACCTTC
cdr3_aa: CASNPGQGVISHGYTF

v_call: TRBV27
clone_size: -
j_call: TRBJ2-2
d_call: TRBD1
cdr3_nt: TGTGCCAGCAGTTCCTCCGGGACAGGGGGAACCGGGGAGCTGTTTTTT
cdr3_aa: CASSSSGTGGTGELFF

v_call: TRBV7-3
clone_size: -
j_call: TRBJ2-6
d_call: -
cdr3_nt: TGTGCCAGCAGCGAGTCCTCTGGGGCCAACGTCCTGACTTTC
cdr3_aa: CASSESSGANVLTF

v_call: TRBV19
clone_size: -
j_call: TRBJ2-4
d_call: -
cdr3_nt: TGTGCCAGTAGTAAGTCTGGCCAAGCCAAAAACATTCAGTACTTC
cdr3_aa: CASSKSGQAKNIQYF

v_call: TRBV5-5
clone_size: -
j_call: TRBJ2-2
d_call: -
cdr3_nt: TGTGCCAGCAGCTTTACTACCGGGGTTGGGGAAACCGGGGAGCTGTTTTTT
cdr3_aa: CASSFTTGVGETGELFF

v_call: TRBV27
clone_size: -
j_call: TRBJ1-2
d_call: TRBD1
cdr3_nt: TGTGCCAGCAGTGTACAGGGGGCAGGTGGTGGCTACACCTTC
cdr3_aa: CASSVQGAGGGYTF

v_call: TRBV10-3
clone_size: -
j_call: TRBJ2-5
d_call: -
cdr3_nt: TGTGCCATCAGTGATAACCAAGAGACCCAGTACTTC
cdr3_aa: CAISDNQETQYF

v_call: TRBV6-5
clone_size: -
j_call: TRBJ1-4
d_call: -
cdr3_nt: TGTGCAACGCTCGGGGAGGGAAAACTGTTTTTT
cdr3_aa: CATLGEGKLFF

v_call: TRBV7-3
clone_size: few
j_call: TRBJ2-3
d_call: -
cdr3_nt: TGTGCCAGCAGCTTAGGCGGGGCGAGCACAGATACGCAGTATTTT
cdr3_aa: CASSLGGASTDTQYF

v_call: TRBV5-1
clone_size: -
j_call: TRBJ1-6
d_call: TRBD1
cdr3_nt: TGCGCCAGCAGCTTGGGACAGGGTAACTCACCCCTCCACTTT
cdr3_aa: CASSLGQGNSPLHF

v_call: TRBV27
clone_size: -
j_call: TRBJ1-4
d_call: -
cdr3_nt: TGTGCCAGCAGTGACACGGATGGAAATGAAAAACTGTTTTTT
cdr3_aa: CASSDTDGNEKLFF

v_call: TRBV28
clone_size: -
j_call: TRBJ1-4
d_call: -
cdr3_nt: TGTGCCAGCAGTTCCTCAGGGGAAAAACTGTTTTTT
cdr3_aa: CASSSSGEKLFF

v_call: TRBV7-8
clone_size: -
j_call: TRBJ1-5
d_call: TRBD1
cdr3_nt: TGTGCCAGCAGCTTAGGGACAGGGAGCAATCAGCCCCAGCATTTT
cdr3_aa: CASSLGTGSNQPQHF

v_call: TRBV4-3
clone_size: -
j_call: TRBJ2-3
d_call: TRBD2
cdr3_nt: TGCGCCAGCAGCCAAGATTATATCGGCGGGAGTTTAACAGATACGCAGTATTTT
cdr3_aa: CASSQDYIGGSLTDTQYF

v_call: TRBV20-1
clone_size: -
j_call: TRBJ1-2
d_call: TRBD1
cdr3_nt: TGCAGTGCTGCGATCCGGGACAGGGCCACCTTC
cdr3_aa: CSAAIRDRATF

v_call: TRBV2
clone_size: -
j_call: TRBJ1-2
d_call: -
cdr3_nt: TGTGCCAGCACCGGTTCGGCAGGGACTAGCGGCTACACCTTC
cdr3_aa: CASTGSAGTSGYTF

v_call: TRBV5-6
clone_size: -
j_call: TRBJ2-7
d_call: -
cdr3_nt: TGTGCCAGCAGCTTCGGGACAACGACCTACGAGCAGTACTTC
cdr3_aa: CASSFGTTTYEQYF

v_call: TRBV5-1
clone_size: -
j_call: TRBJ2-1
d_call: TRBD2
cdr3_nt: TGCGCCAGCAGCTTAAGCGGGAGTTTTCAGGATGAGCAGTTCTTC
cdr3_aa: CASSLSGSFQDEQFF

v_call: TRBV7-8
clone_size: -
j_call: TRBJ2-2
d_call: TRBD1
cdr3_nt: TGTGCCAGCAGCGTCCGGGACAGGGGGCTCGGGGAGCTGTTTTTT
cdr3_aa: CASSVRDRGLGELFF

v_call: TRBV9
clone_size: -
j_call: TRBJ1-1
d_call: -
cdr3_nt: TGTGCCAGCAGCGTCGGGGGAATGGGCACTGAAGCTTTCTTT
cdr3_aa: CASSVGGMGTEAFF

v_call: TRBV7-8
clone_size: once
j_call: TRBJ2-1
d_call: -
cdr3_nt: TGTGCCAGCAGCTTAGCCGTTGAGCAGTTCTTC
cdr3_aa: CASSLAVEQFF

v_call: TRBV29-1
clone_size: -
j_call: TRBJ1-6
d_call: -
cdr3_nt: TGCAGCGTTGCAGGGGACAATAATTCACCCCTCCACTTT
cdr3_aa: CSVAGDNNSPLHF

v_call: TRBV5-5
clone_size: few
j_call: TRBJ2-7
d_call: TRBD1
cdr3_nt: TGTGCCAGCAGCTTGCGCCAGGGGGTGAACTACGAGCAGTACTTC
cdr3_aa: CASSLRQGVNYEQYF

v_call: TRBV18
clone_size: -
j_call: TRBJ2-2
d_call: TRBD2
cdr3_nt: TGTGCCAGCTCACCACGGGGAGGGGAGGAGCTGTTTTTT
cdr3_aa: CASSPRGGEELFF

v_call: TRBV20-1
clone_size: -
j_call: TRBJ2-5
d_call: TRBD2
cdr3_nt: TGCAGTGCTAGTAGGCTAGCGGTGACCCAAGAGACCCAGTACTTC
cdr3_aa: CSASRLAVTQETQYF

v_call: TRBV7-3
clone_size: -
j_call: TRBJ2-7
d_call: TRBD2
cdr3_nt: TGTGCCAGCAGCTTTCTAGCGGGAGGAGTCTACGAGCAGTACTTC
cdr3_aa: CASSFLAGGVYEQYF

v_call: TRBV6-5
clone_size: -
j_call: TRBJ2-2
d_call: -
cdr3_nt: TGTGCCACGGTAGAGGTCGGGGAGCTGTTTTTT
cdr3_aa: CATVEVGELFF

v_call: TRBV10-3
clone_size: -
j_call: TRBJ2-1
d_call: TRBD2
cdr3_nt: TGTGCCATCGGAGGGACTAGCGGGACGAATGAGCAGTTCTTC
cdr3_aa: CAIGGTSGTNEQFF

v_call: TRBV7-8
clone_size: -
j_call: TRBJ2-7
d_call: TRBD1
cdr3_nt: TGTGCCAGCAGCTTAGTTACTCAGGGGGCATCCTACGAGCAGTACTTC
cdr3_aa: CASSLVTQGASYEQYF

v_call: TRBV7-2
clone_size: few
j_call: TRBJ1-6
d_call: -
cdr3_nt: TGTGCCAGCAGCCCCCAGGGGAATTCCCATAATTCACCCCTCCACTTT
cdr3_aa: CASSPQGNSHNSPLHF